These T cell receptor beta chains were read from a single sample in a study of shared clonotypes between healthy human individuals. Repertoires were generated with immunoSEQ multiplex PCR, while TCRdb's copy carries only in-frame clones and drops some. The table lists roughly 2.1 million clones, 90% to 95% of them singletons. Sequencing was done on a sample of naive CD8+ T cells from PBMCs. Source of these receptors: a man younger than 35 in good health. Some clones in this sample may be carry-over from other donors' samples. CDR3s leave out the opening cysteine and the closing phenylalanine or tryptophan. A D gene is named only where the DNA matches it firmly.

v_call	d_call	j_call	cdr3_aa
TRBV9	NA	TRBJ2-7	ASSVGTAGEQY
TRBV7-9	NA	TRBJ1-1	ASSKVGLNTEAF
TRBV19	TRBD1	TRBJ2-7	ASSLARQGLNEQY
TRBV11-2	NA	TRBJ2-7	ASSFSPAYEQY
TRBV9	NA	TRBJ2-7	ASSVGLGSSYEQY
TRBV7-9	TRBD2	TRBJ2-3	ASSAIAGGSTDTQY
TRBV10-3	NA	TRBJ2-5	AISGSFNKETQY
TRBV7-2	TRBD2	TRBJ2-2	ASSYERENWGELF
TRBV9	TRBD1	TRBJ2-1	ASSVEGAISYNEQF
TRBV30	TRBD1	TRBJ2-2	VSDRGITGELF
TRBV7-8	TRBD2	TRBJ2-3	ASSLGTRMAWDTQY
TRBV19	TRBD1	TRBJ1-2	ASSSWTGENYGYT
TRBV5-1	NA	TRBJ1-1	ASSLEGVVEAF
TRBV27	NA	TRBJ2-7	ASKIVGGAFTEQY
TRBV6-1	NA	TRBJ2-1	ATKRYSYNEQF
TRBV14	TRBD1	TRBJ1-1	ASSQVGQTNTEAF
TRBV19	NA	TRBJ1-2	ASSMPRTVLNGYT
TRBV27	NA	TRBJ1-1	ASSLLGPNTEAF
TRBV28	NA	TRBJ1-1	ASSLFSRGDTEAF
TRBV9	NA	TRBJ2-1	ASSVGGTVDEQF
TRBV6-1	TRBD1	TRBJ2-7	ASSAWDSVYEQY
TRBV7-2	NA	TRBJ2-2	ASSLVFAGPSNTGELF
TRBV28	TRBD1	TRBJ2-7	ASRKTGVYPYEQY
TRBV5-1	NA	TRBJ1-2	ASSLEASNYGYT
TRBV29-1	TRBD1	TRBJ1-1	SVDIGTGGLGAF
TRBV28	NA	TRBJ1-2	ASSFLLTRYGYT
TRBV7-8	TRBD2	TRBJ2-1	ASSLAAVLAGGPINEQF
TRBV13	TRBD1	TRBJ1-2	ASSLGTGEDYGYT
TRBV27	TRBD1	TRBJ2-1	ASSRQGPYNEQF
TRBV5-1	TRBD2	TRBJ2-7	ASSLSGGTYEQY
TRBV7-9	TRBD1	TRBJ1-2	ASSSGQGDLFYGYT
TRBV5-4	TRBD2	TRBJ2-1	ASSFLAGVVYEQF
TRBV28	NA	TRBJ1-1	ASSFRGGVNTEAF
TRBV15	NA	TRBJ2-5	ATSRGPRTGETQY
TRBV7-9	TRBD1	TRBJ2-1	ASTRTGRSYNEQF
TRBV7-9	NA	TRBJ1-3	ASILPDRLTNTIY
TRBV5-1	TRBD1	TRBJ1-4	ASSLEPGQGNRRNEKLF
TRBV19	NA	TRBJ2-6	ASSPHKGAGANVLT
TRBV5-6	NA	TRBJ2-1	ASSLRGSRNSYNEQF
TRBV10-2	NA	TRBJ1-1	ASRGYTEAF
TRBV29-1	TRBD2	TRBJ2-7	SVDGTSGRNSFYEQY
TRBV27	TRBD2	TRBJ2-5	ASSLLAGEGGETQY
TRBV19	NA	TRBJ2-7	ASSINWGPSYEQY
TRBV11-2	TRBD2	TRBJ2-1	ASSPGTRGGSLEEQF
TRBV19	TRBD2	TRBJ2-7	ASSISTGGGYEQY
TRBV28	NA	TRBJ1-1	ASSLSRGENTEAF
TRBV19	NA	TRBJ2-5	ASSGYGVQETQY
TRBV19	NA	TRBJ1-5	ASSIDGENQPQH
TRBV7-2	NA	TRBJ2-7	ASSLPLGVVSFEQY
TRBV15	TRBD1	TRBJ2-2	ATSRDRSSNTGELF
TRBV5-4	TRBD2	TRBJ2-3	ASSPASGSVTDTQY
TRBV28	NA	TRBJ1-1	ASSQIGPGNTEAF
TRBV10-1	TRBD2	TRBJ2-1	ASSLTSGNNEQF
TRBV7-2	TRBD1	TRBJ2-3	ASSSRTGFRADTQY
TRBV28	TRBD2	TRBJ2-7	ASSFREGRGEQY
TRBV7-6	NA	TRBJ2-7	ASSLRAGQIEIYEQY
TRBV9	NA	TRBJ2-6	ASSVFGADGANVLT
TRBV27	TRBD2	TRBJ2-3	ASGGRTDTQY